A selection of T cell receptor beta chains follows, all from one sample in a study of OX40 agonist ivuxolimab in advanced cancers. Profiled with immunoSEQ multiplex PCR; TCRdb holds only in-frame clones, not every one. The sample yields roughly 80,000 clones, over 90% seen once. The sequenced sample was CD4+ or CD8+ T cells sorted from blood, obtained in a trial of the OX40 agonist ivuxolimab. Receptor source: an adult with an advanced solid tumor such as melanoma, head and neck, liver or kidney cancer. Both conserved end residues are part of each CDR3. A D gene is named only where the DNA matches it firmly. The size field is filled for only some rows; it gives once, few, many or a size class.

V gene	D gene	J gene	clone size	CDR3 DNA	CDR3 protein
TRBV27	-	TRBJ1-2	medium-sized	TGTGCCAGCAGTTCGGGGCAGGGCTATGGCTACACCTTC	CASSSGQGYGYTF
TRBV14	-	TRBJ2-7	-	TGTGCCAGCAGCCTCGGAACCTACGAGCAGTACTTC	CASSLGTYEQYF
TRBV5-4	-	TRBJ1-1	once	TGTGCCAGCAGCTTGGGGGACCTTGAAGCTTTCTTT	CASSLGDLEAFF
TRBV7-2	TRBD2	TRBJ2-1	-	TGTGCCAGCAGCTTGGTCCCGGGAGGGGTGTACAATGAGCAGTTCTTC	CASSLVPGGVYNEQFF
TRBV27	-	TRBJ2-1	-	TGTGCCAGCAGTTTGACGGGACCATACAATGAGCAGTTCTTC	CASSLTGPYNEQFF
TRBV4-2	-	TRBJ2-7	-	TGTGCCAGCAGCCAAGAAGAGCGGGTCTACGAGCAGTACTTC	CASSQEERVYEQYF
TRBV5-1	-	TRBJ2-7	-	TGCGCCAGCAGCTTGGATAGCGGCTACGAGCAGTACTTC	CASSLDSGYEQYF
TRBV7-9	TRBD1	TRBJ2-1	-	TGTGCCAGCAACAACCCGGGACAGAGGCCGGGAAAAGAGCAGTTCTTC	CASNNPGQRPGKEQFF
TRBV6-1	TRBD1	TRBJ2-1	-	TGTGCCAGCCCTCCGGACAGGGTTAATGAGCAGTTCTTC	CASPPDRVNEQFF
TRBV9	TRBD2	TRBJ2-1	-	TGTGCCAGCAGCGTAGCCAGCGGGGTGTACAATGAGCAGTTCTTC	CASSVASGVYNEQFF
TRBV11-3	-	TRBJ2-2	-	TGTGCCAGCAGCCTCAAAGAGGCCGGGGAGCTGTTTTTT	CASSLKEAGELFF
TRBV12-5	-	TRBJ1-1	-	TGTGCTAGTGGGTGGACAGCGACTATGGGAACTGAAGCTTTCTTT	CASGWTATMGTEAFF
TRBV27	TRBD1	TRBJ1-2	-	TGTGCCAGCAGTCCCCGACAGGGGTATGGCTACACCTTC	CASSPRQGYGYTF
TRBV5-4	TRBD2	TRBJ2-3	-	TGTGCCAGCAGCGGCGGGACTAGCGGTGATACGCAGTATTTT	CASSGGTSGDTQYF
TRBV7-9	TRBD2	TRBJ2-1	-	TGTGCCAGCAGCCCATCAGCGGGAGGGTCCTACAATGAGCAGTTCTTC	CASSPSAGGSYNEQFF
TRBV7-8	TRBD2	TRBJ2-1	-	TGTGCCAGCAGCTTTGGGTATAGCGGGTCGAACAATGAGCAGTTCTTC	CASSFGYSGSNNEQFF
TRBV13	-	TRBJ1-1	-	TGTGCCAGCAGCTTAGGCCAGTCGGGTAACACTGAAGCTTTCTTT	CASSLGQSGNTEAFF
TRBV7-8	TRBD1	TRBJ1-2	once	TGTGCCAGCAGCTTTCCGGGACAGGGCCCCAGTAGCTACACCTTC	CASSFPGQGPSSYTF
TRBV21-1	-	TRBJ1-3	-	TGTGCCAGCAGCGTAGGGGCCAGGAGCTCTGGAAACACCATATATTTT	CASSVGARSSGNTIYF
TRBV29-1	-	TRBJ2-5	-	TGCAGCGTCGCTAAGGGTACACAAGAGACCCAGTACTTC	CSVAKGTQETQYF
TRBV30	-	TRBJ1-2	-	TGTGCCTGGAGTGATAGGGGGGCCTATGGCTACACCTTC	CAWSDRGAYGYTF
TRBV6-5	-	TRBJ1-2	once	TGTGCCAGCAGTTACCTATCTCAGGGAAACTATGGCTACACCTTC	CASSYLSQGNYGYTF
TRBV13	TRBD1	TRBJ2-7	-	TGTGCCAGCAGCTTAATCGGGACAGCCTACGAGCAGTACTTC	CASSLIGTAYEQYF
TRBV6-6	TRBD1	TRBJ1-4	-	TGTGCCAGCAGTAACCTACGACAGGGGGAGAATGAAAAACTGTTTTTT	CASSNLRQGENEKLFF
TRBV5-1	-	TRBJ2-1	-	TGCGCCAGCAGCCCCTTGGGAGGCAATGAGCAGTTCTTC	CASSPLGGNEQFF
TRBV13	TRBD2	TRBJ2-7	once	TGTGCCAGCAGGACTAGCGGGAGCTACGAGCAGTACTTC	CASRTSGSYEQYF
TRBV2	-	TRBJ2-1	-	TGTGCCACAAAATTAACCGGGACCTACAATGAGCAGTTCTTC	CATKLTGTYNEQFF